What follows are 32 T cell receptor beta chains derived from one specimen sequenced in a study of vaccination and CD4 T cells after COVID-19. No antigen has been assigned to these receptors. Treatment reported: roughly ten-day PBMC culture with coronavirus spike peptide pools or control peptides (ViraFEST assay). The assay that was used to sequence DNA from cultured CD4+ T cells was the Oncomine TCR Beta short-read assay. TCRdb reprocessed the PCR reads with MiXCR, giving one entry per CDR3 protein. The repertoire holds 9,500 to 12,000 distinct CDR3 sequences, with about 25% as singletons. This sample comprised CD4+ T cells from blood, cultured in vitro, obtained after SARS-CoV-2 vaccination. The receptors come from a human donor who had recovered from COVID-19.

The genes are TRBV5-6 and TRBJ1-1; 7 bases are shared with TRBD1. This CDR3 is 15 amino acids long. CDR1 is SGHDT, CDR2 YYEEEE, per germline. V lost 4 bases and J lost 3; bases outside the gene matches: 9. CDR3 nucleotide sequence: TGTGCCAGCAGCGGGGCGGCTAGGGGGCACACTGAAGCTTTCTTT. Encoded protein: CASSGAARGHTEAFF.

The chain is built from TRBV20-1 and TRBJ1-1; D is undetermined. Germline CDR1 DFQATT, CDR2 SNEGSKA (reference sequence). V was clipped by 1 base and J by 1 base, with 10 bases between them. The CDR3 is 14 residues long. In DNA form, the CDR3 reads TGCAGTGCTAGAGGGGCCCCCTCGAACACTGAAGCTTTCTTT. Translating it yields CSARGAPSNTEAFF.

This clonotype is labeled medium-sized. V gene TRBV20-1 combines with J gene TRBJ2-5, with D maybe TRBD2 (8 bases). CDR3 length equals 16 residues. V gave up 2 bases and J gave up 4 bases, with 20 bases separating them. Germline V gene lookup returns CDR1 DFQATT and CDR2 SNEGSKA (reference sequence). The CDR3 sequence: CSARPIQRGTAETQYF. The CDR3 coding sequence is TGCAGTGCTAGACCCATCCAGCGGGGGACAGCAGAGACCCAGTACTTC.

This clonotype was seen just once. The chain couples TRBV27 to TRBJ2-2; tentative D call: TRBD1 (8 bases). V lost 6 bases and J 6 bases, leaving 14 bases between the germline ends. The CDR3 totals 14 residues. Per the germline V gene, CDR1 is MNHEY and CDR2 is SMNVEV (reference sequence). The CDR3 coding sequence is TGTGCCAGCAGATGGACAGGGAGGGCCGGGGAGCTGTTTTTT. Amino acids: CASRWTGRAGELFF.

This clonotype turned up a few times. The DNA of the CDR3 is TGCAGTGCTAGTAGGGCAACCTTCATAGCTTTCTTT. This translates into CSASRATFIAFF. This rearrangement joins TRBV20-1 to TRBJ1-1; D ambiguous. Germline values: CDR1 DFQATT, CDR2 SNEGSKA (reference sequence). The CDR3 is 12 residues long. V was clipped by 3 bases and J by 10 bases, with 15 bases between them.

This clonotype occurred a few times. V usage is TRBV6-1 and J usage is TRBJ2-7; no reliable D call. This CDR3 is 12 amino acids long. Germline CDR1 reads MNHNS; CDR2 reads SASEGT. V shed 9 bases and J shed 0 bases, with 9 bases lying between them. As DNA, the CDR3 is TGTGCCAGTACAAAAGACTCCTACGAGCAGTACTTC. Its protein is CASTKDSYEQYF.

In its sample, this clonotype was seen a few times. The chain joins TRBV5-4 to TRBJ2-7; D is unclear. The V end lost 0 bases, the J end lost 3 bases, and 10 bases lay between the germline ends. In germline, CDR1 is SGHNT, CDR2 YYREEE (reference sequence). This CDR3 is built from 14 residues. This CDR3 reads CASSLGSPLYEQYF. The CDR3 nucleotides are TGTGCCAGCAGCTTGGGGTCCCCTCTCTACGAGCAGTACTTC.

The rearrangement links TRBV4-1 to TRBJ2-3; possible D gene TRBD2, 5 bases. This CDR3 comprises 18 residues. Germline CDR1 and CDR2: MGHRA and YSYEKL. The V and J ends lost 0 bases and 0 bases respectively, with 16 bases between them. CDR3 loop: CASSQDRYKGASTDTQYF. DNA of the CDR3: TGCGCCAGCAGCCAAGATAGATATAAGGGAGCTAGCACAGATACGCAGTATTTT.

The chain couples TRBV6-4 to TRBJ1-1; D is uncertain. The CDR3 loop spans 15 amino acids. From germline, CDR1 is MRHNA and CDR2 SNTAGT. The V end was cut by 8 bases, the J end by 3 bases, with 19 bases between. The DNA of the CDR3 is TGTGCCAGCCGCTGGAGAGGACTACGGGACACTGAAGCTTTCTTT. It translates to CASRWRGLRDTEAFF.

V usage is TRBV19 and J usage is TRBJ2-1; 10 bases fit TRBD1. V was clipped by 6 bases and J by 8 bases; unmatched bases: 7. CDR3 length: 14 residues. Germline CDR1 and CDR2: LNHDA and SQIVND (reference sequence). The CDR3 reads CASSDRGLRDEQFF. The CDR3 DNA is TGTGCCAGTAGCGACAGGGGGCTCAGGGATGAGCAGTTCTTC.

The chain uses TRBV7-8 and TRBJ2-3, with 9 bases that match TRBD2. CDR3 length: 18 residues. The V and J ends lost 5 bases and 3 bases, in that order; junction bases with no gene match: 15. CDR1 SGHVS and CDR2 FQNEAQ come from the germline V gene. CDR3 nucleotide sequence: TGTGCCAGCAGCAGATGGCGGGAGGGCCTTGGCGGGACAGATACGCAGTATTTT. It encodes CASSRWREGLGGTDTQYF.

This clonotype is judged medium-sized. The chain uses TRBV6-1 and TRBJ2-5, with 10 bases matching TRBD1. Trimming removed 6 bases from V and 5 bases from J; junction bases left unmatched: 6. Germline values: CDR1 MNHNS, CDR2 SASEGT. This CDR3 contains 14 residues. CDR3 sequence (DNA): TGTGCCAGCAGCCGACAGGGGGCTATGGAGACCCAGTACTTC. Translated, it gives CASSRQGAMETQYF.

The chain links TRBV5-5 to TRBJ2-7; weak D call: TRBD2 (6 bases). The germline gives CDR1 SGHKS, CDR2 YYEKEE (reference sequence). The CDR3 covers 16 residues. V lost 1 base and J 5 bases, leaving 19 bases between the germline ends. CDR3 DNA sequence: TGTGCCAGCAGCTTGTTAGGCGGGGTACCGCTAGACGAGCAGTACTTC. Translated, it gives CASSLLGGVPLDEQYF.

This clonotype counts as medium-sized (0.01 to 0.1%). This rearrangement joins TRBV29-1 to TRBJ2-3; D unclear. The CDR3 runs 10 residues. Between the trimmed V and J ends, which lost 7 bases and 6 bases, there was a span of 8 bases. Germline V lookup: CDR1 SQVTM, CDR2 ANQGSEA. The CDR3 here is CSGSRDTQYF. In nucleotides, the CDR3 is TGCAGCGGCTCTCGCGATACGCAGTATTTT.

In its sample, this clonotype ranks as medium-sized (0.01 to 0.1%). In DNA, the CDR3 is TGTGCCAGCACCGAAGTGAGGCAGGGATCGTGGGGCTACACCTTC. Translating it yields CASTEVRQGSWGYTF. The J gene is TRBJ1-2, the V gene TRBV7-2; D is possibly TRBD1 (5 bases). Trimming stripped 7 bases from V and 8 bases from J, with 23 bases between. There are 15 residues in the CDR3. Looked up from germline, CDR1 is SGHTA and CDR2 is FQGNSA.

This chain links TRBV28 with TRBJ1-5, with 8 bases lining up with TRBD1. The V segment lost 4 bases and the J segment 1 base; nucleotides outside the gene matches: 6. Germline-derived CDR1 and CDR2 are MDHEN and SYDVKM. This CDR3 has 16 amino acids. CDR3 sequence (DNA): TGTGCCAGCAGTTCCCGGACAGGGACAAGCAATCAGCCCCAGCATTTT. This gives the protein CASSSRTGTSNQPQHF.

The rearrangement joins TRBV27 to TRBJ2-7; no clear D. CDR3 size: 16 residues. Trimming removed 8 bases from V and 2 bases from J, with 22 bases in between. The germline V gene has CDR1 MNHEY and CDR2 SMNVEV (reference sequence). The CDR3 reads CASAIFSSTTPYEQYF. For the CDR3, the DNA is TGTGCCAGCGCTATCTTCTCCTCTACGACCCCCTACGAGCAGTACTTC.

The gene calls are TRBV7-2 and TRBJ2-6, with D tentatively TRBD1 (6 bases). The CDR3 covers 17 residues. V lost 3 bases and J lost 2, with 14 bases in between. Germline lookup yields CDR1 SGHTA and CDR2 FQGNSA. Written as DNA, the CDR3 is TGTGCCAGCAGCTTCATCAGGGGCGCGCCTGGGGCCAACGTCCTGACTTTC. Encoded protein: CASSFIRGAPGANVLTF.

This clonotype was seen more than once but under ten times. The rearrangement links TRBV27 to TRBJ2-1; 8 nucleotides match TRBD2. The CDR3 spans 13 residues. The V gene end was trimmed by 6 bases and the J gene end by 5 bases; junction bases not matched to a gene: 3. Germline V gene sequence: CDR1 MNHEY, CDR2 SMNVEV (reference sequence). The CDR3 sequence: CASRGTSNNEQFF. As DNA, the CDR3 is TGTGCCAGCAGAGGGACTAGTAACAATGAGCAGTTCTTC.

This chain joins TRBV18 and TRBJ2-7, with 8 bases identical to TRBD1. With V trimmed by 3 bases and J by 3 bases, 7 bases remained unmatched. The CDR3 runs to 15 residues. The germline CDR1 and CDR2 sequences are KGHSH and LQKENI. The CDR3 coding sequence is TGTGCCAGCTCACCGACCCCACAGGGGGGCTACGAGCAGTACTTC. It is translated as CASSPTPQGGYEQYF.

This clonotype was detected a few times. CDR3 sequence (DNA): TGTGCCAGCAGCCGTCTTTCGAGGCGTACGGACTATGGCTACACCTTC. Its translation: CASSRLSRRTDYGYTF. The chain joins TRBV7-3 to TRBJ1-2; D is unclear. CDR3 length equals 16 residues. The germline V and J ends were trimmed by 5 bases and 3 bases, with 19 bases remaining between them. Germline V gene lookup returns CDR1 SGHTA and CDR2 FQGTGA.

The chain uses TRBV7-2 and TRBJ2-4; 7 bases match TRBD1. V was pared by 4 bases and J by 3 bases, with 12 bases of the junction left unmatched. CDR1 and CDR2 from the germline V gene are SGHTA and FQGNSA. The CDR3 sequence is 17 residues long. The CDR3 DNA sequence: TGTGCCAGCAGCTCACCCGACAGGGCGGGCGTCAAAAACATTCAGTACTTC. It yields the protein CASSSPDRAGVKNIQYF.

The V call is TRBV7-3, the J call TRBJ2-3; 12 bases fit TRBD2. J lost 4 bases, V lost 5 bases, and 4 bases had no gene match. The CDR3 covers 15 residues. Per the germline V gene, CDR1 is SGHTA and CDR2 is FQGTGA. CDR3 in amino acids: CASSLAGGFADTQYF. CDR3 sequence (DNA): TGTGCCAGCAGCCTAGCGGGGGGGTTCGCAGATACGCAGTATTTT.

This clonotype is classed as medium-sized (0.01 to 0.1%). V usage is TRBV20-1 and J usage is TRBJ2-7; D tentatively fits TRBD1 or TRBD2 (5 bases each). CDR3 length: 12 amino acids. Between the trimmed V and J ends, which lost 6 bases and 2 bases, there was a span of 11 bases. Germline V lookup: CDR1 DFQATT, CDR2 SNEGSKA (reference sequence). The CDR3 nucleotides are TGCAGTGCCATTCGAGGGGCCTACGAGCAGTACTTC. It encodes CSAIRGAYEQYF.

Within the sample, this clonotype is medium-sized. The V gene is TRBV20-1, the J gene TRBJ2-5; 7 bases fit TRBD2. V was clipped by 7 bases and J by 0 bases; unmatched bases: 2. Germline values: CDR1 DFQATT, CDR2 SNEGSKA (reference sequence). The CDR3 loop spans 12 amino acids. CDR3 in amino acids: CSGGGDQETQYF. The CDR3 DNA follows: TGCAGTGGTGGGGGGGACCAAGAGACCCAGTACTTC.

V is TRBV6-2 or TRBV6-3 and J is TRBJ2-7, with TRBD1 matching 8 bases. Per the germline V gene, CDR1 is MNHEY and CDR2 is SVGEGT. The CDR3 has 12 residues. Trimming cost V 4 bases and J 11 bases; bases outside gene matches: 7. The CDR3 nucleotides are TGTGCCAGCAGTTTCGGGTCGACAGGGGAGTACTTC. Protein sequence: CASSFGSTGEYF.

CDR3 coding DNA: TGCGCCAGCAGGAACCCCTACGAGCAGTACTTC. Protein sequence: CASRNPYEQYF. The chain has TRBV10-2 and TRBJ2-7; no clear D gene. The CDR3 spans 11 residues. CDR1 is WSHSY, CDR2 SAAADI, per germline. V was cut by 6 bases and J by 2 bases, with 5 bases left in between.

V and J are TRBV6-1 and TRBJ2-6; D not resolved. From germline, CDR1 is MNHNS and CDR2 SASEGT. This CDR3 spans 15 amino acids. With 4 bases removed from V and 0 bases from J, the gap between germline ends came to 7 bases. The CDR3 DNA reads TGTGCCAGCAGTGGAGGCAGCTCTGGGGCCAACGTCCTGACTTTC. Its protein is CASSGGSSGANVLTF.

This clonotype is large by share. The gene calls are TRBV6-2 or TRBV6-3 and TRBJ1-1; D is undetermined. Per the germline V gene, CDR1 is MNHEY and CDR2 is SVGEGT. The CDR3 is made up of 15 amino acids. Trimming removed 7 bases at V and 0 bases at J, with 15 bases between. The CDR3 is CASTLGRNLNTEAFF. CDR3 bases: TGTGCCAGCACACTAGGCAGGAATTTGAACACTGAAGCTTTCTTT.

A few counts support this clonotype. The V and J genes are TRBV7-2 and TRBJ1-3; tentatively, D is TRBD1 (6 bases). V dropped 5 bases and J dropped 4 bases, with 9 bases sitting between them. Germline V gene lookup returns CDR1 SGHTA and CDR2 FQGNSA. The CDR3 covers 13 residues. The CDR3 region has the DNA TGTGCCAGCAGCGCGGACAGAGGAAACACCATATATTTT. This gives the protein CASSADRGNTIYF.

This clonotype has more than one count but fewer than ten. The chain joins TRBV10-3 to TRBJ1-2, with D possibly matching TRBD1 (6 bases). The CDR3 sequence is 12 residues long. V was trimmed by 3 bases and J by 12 bases, leaving 14 bases between them. The V gene's germline CDR1 is ENHRY and CDR2 SYGVKD. The CDR3 bases are TGTGCCATCAGTGAACAGGGTTCGGTTAACACCTTC. Translating gives CAISEQGSVNTF.

The chain is built from TRBV27 and TRBJ2-7; D remains unclear. This CDR3 has 13 residues. Germline values: CDR1 MNHEY, CDR2 SMNVEV (reference sequence). Trimming took off 3 bases at V and 5 bases at J, with 11 bases between the two ends. Written as DNA, the CDR3 is TGTGCCAGCAGTTTGGCCGGTTACCACGAGCAGTACTTC. It yields the protein CASSLAGYHEQYF.